The next 32 T cell receptor beta chains were all read from a single sample in a study of prognosis after radiotherapy for stage I lung cancer. Amplification of TCR beta CDR3 from genomic DNA used two-round multiplex PCR. Primers were specific to each TRBV and TRBJ gene in first-round PCR. TCRdb analysed the multiplex PCR reads with MiXCR anew, one entry per CDR3 protein. The table has around 13,000 distinct CDR3 sequences, 40% to 55% seen once. This specimen consisted of PBMCs, obtained before or after stereotactic body radiation therapy (not recorded which). The source is a donor over 45 with non-small cell lung cancer.

This clonotype occurred many times. The genes are TRBV9 and TRBJ2-3, with D unresolved. From germline, CDR1 is SGDLS and CDR2 YYNGEE. This CDR3 region has 13 residues. Trimming pared 0 bases from V and 6 bases from J, leaving 8 bases between. The CDR3 reads CASSVELLDTQYF. The DNA of the CDR3 is TGTGCCAGCAGCGTAGAACTGCTGGATACGCAGTATTTT. Using reference TRBV9 and TRBJ2-3 for the parts outside the CDR3, the full variable domain is DSGVTQTPKHLITATGQRVTLRCSPRSGDLSVYWYQQSLDQGLQFLIQYYNGEERAKGNILERFSAQQFPDLHSELNLSSLELGDSALYFCASSVELLDTQYFGPGTRLTVL.

The table lists this clonotype with many counts. The chain uses TRBV20-1 and TRBJ2-1; either TRBD1 or TRBD2 may supply D (5 bases each). The length of the CDR3 is 14 residues. The germline V and J ends were trimmed by 3 bases and 4 bases, with 13 bases remaining between them. In germline, CDR1 is DFQATT, CDR2 SNEGSKA (reference sequence). In DNA, the CDR3 is TGCAGTGCTAGGGGTCGGGACCTTTACAATGAGCAGTTCTTC. It codes for CSARGRDLYNEQFF.

This clonotype was found many times. V gene TRBV7-9 combines with J gene TRBJ1-5, with unresolved D. Looked up from germline, CDR1 is SEHNR and CDR2 is FQNEAQ (reference sequence). The CDR3 has 12 residues. The ends were cut back, 4 bases at V and 7 bases at J, with 8 bases in the middle. CDR3 in DNA: TGTGCCAGCAGCTCCCGGACCCAGCCCCAGCATTTT. Translation gives CASSSRTQPQHF.

In its sample, this clonotype was seen many times. This CDR3 reads CASSYQGSLFEAFF. The CDR3 nucleotides are TGTGCCAGCAGTTATCAGGGGAGCCTATTCGAAGCTTTCTTT. The chain couples TRBV6-2 or TRBV6-3 to TRBJ1-1; possibly TRBD1 for D (6 bases). The V gene lost 3 bases and the J gene lost 8 bases, with 16 bases spanning the gap. The CDR3 covers 14 residues. Per germline, CDR1 MNHEY and CDR2 SVGEGT.

On this clonotype itself: A far larger clone is just one base off, so this is likely a read error. This chain links TRBV6-4 with TRBJ2-7; TRBD1 aligns across 9 bases. The CDR3 is made up of 14 amino acids. Germline lookup yields CDR1 MRHNA and CDR2 SNTAGT. The V and J ends lost 6 bases and 3 bases, in that order; junction bases with no gene match: 6. The CDR3 DNA is TGTGCCAGCAGCCTATGGACAGGGGACTACGAGCAGTACTTC. Translated, it gives CASSLWTGDYEQYF.

At least ten counts were recorded for this clonotype. The V and J genes are TRBV5-6 and TRBJ2-3; 7 bases are a match to TRBD2. Germline CDR1 and CDR2: SGHDT and YYEEEE. The CDR3 has 14 amino acids. J lost 6 bases, V lost 4 bases, and 8 bases had no gene match. The CDR3 coding sequence is TGTGCCAGCAGCCAGGGACCAGCGGGGGATACGCAGTATTTT. Its translation is CASSQGPAGDTQYF.

A note on this clonotype: The junction departs from the called germline gene at one end, perhaps through a read error. This rearrangement joins TRBV6-2 or TRBV6-3 to TRBJ2-7, with D perhaps matching TRBD1 (6 bases). Germline assignment: CDR1 MNHEY and CDR2 SVGEGT. CDR3 length equals 17 residues. CDR3: CASSYSVAGTIGYDQYF. The CDR3 bases are TGTGCCAGCAGTTACTCGGTAGCCGGGACAATTGGCTACGATCAGTACTTC.

This clonotype was recorded many times. V and J are TRBV7-6 and TRBJ1-5; D not certain. V was clipped by 5 bases and J by 10 bases, with 15 bases between them. The CDR3 consists of 13 residues. The V gene's germline CDR1 is SGHVS and CDR2 FNYEAQ. As DNA, the CDR3 is TGTGCCAGCAGCGAATATCGTGGACTCCCCCAGCATTTT. This translates into CASSEYRGLPQHF.

The chain uses TRBV19 and TRBJ1-5; possibly TRBD1 for D (5 bases). Germline CDR1 reads LNHDA; CDR2 reads SQIVND (reference sequence). Deletions cut 0 bases from V and 8 bases from J, with 11 bases between. There are 14 residues in the CDR3. The CDR3 here is CASSIDRGTEPQHF. The CDR3 nucleotides read TGTGCCAGTAGTATAGATCGGGGGACGGAGCCCCAGCATTTT.

This clonotype has ten or more counts. CDR3 sequence: CASRGTTGFTDTQYF. Here the CDR3 DNA reads TGTGCCAGCAGGGGAACAACAGGGTTCACAGATACGCAGTATTTT. The chain has TRBV3-1 and TRBJ2-3; TRBD1 is a possible D gene (6 bases). Germline lookup yields CDR1 LGHDT and CDR2 YNNKEL (reference sequence). This CDR3 spans 15 amino acids. V lost 6 bases and J 2 bases, leaving 15 bases between the germline ends.

This clonotype appeared many times. The V and J genes are TRBV9 and TRBJ2-5, with 13 bases identical to TRBD2. This CDR3 comprises 17 residues. Losses at the gene ends were 4 bases for V and 4 bases for J; bases not matched to a gene: 10. CDR1 and CDR2 from the germline V gene are SGDLS and YYNGEE. DNA of the CDR3: TGTGCCAGCAGCAGACGACTAGCGGGAGGAGGGGCAGAGACCCAGTACTTC. Translating it yields CASSRRLAGGGAETQYF.

Comments on this clonotype: This may be a read error, as it is one base from a much larger clone. The chain employs TRBV20-1 and TRBJ2-7, with 10 positions matching TRBD1. The germline gives CDR1 DFQATT, CDR2 SNEGSKA (reference sequence). The trim removed 5 bases at V and 7 bases at J, leaving 5 bases unmatched. This CDR3 has 12 residues. CDR3 loop: CSAVTGGREQYF. The CDR3 coding sequence is TGCAGTGCTGTGACAGGGGGCCGGGAGCAGTACTTC.

This clonotype was detected once. The chain joins TRBV9 to TRBJ2-1; 14 bases match TRBD2. Germline V gene sequence: CDR1 SGDLS, CDR2 YYNGEE. CDR3 length: 19 amino acids. V lost 5 bases, J lost 0 bases, and 10 bases stayed unmatched. The CDR3 loop reads CASRFGLAGGAFSYNEQFF. CDR3 sequence (DNA): TGTGCCAGCAGATTCGGACTAGCGGGAGGTGCGTTCTCCTACAATGAGCAGTTCTTC.

About this clonotype: One end of the junction varies from germline; a read error may be responsible. The rearrangement joins TRBV19 to TRBJ2-6; TRBD1 is a possible D gene (5 bases). Per germline, CDR1 LNHDA and CDR2 SQIVND (reference sequence). The length of the CDR3 is 13 residues. CDR3 DNA: TGTGCCAGTAGGTACTCTGGGGCCAACGTACTGATTTTC. This gives the protein CASRYSGANVLIF. The full variable domain, completed using reference TRBV19 and TRBJ2-6, is DGGITQSPKYLFRKEGQNVTLSCEQNLNHDAMYWYRQDPGQGLRLIYYSQIVNDFQKGDIAEGYSVSREKKESFPLTVTSAQKNPTAFYLCASRYSGANVLIFGAGSRLTVL.

About this clonotype itself: The junction differs from germline at one of its ends, possibly a read error. The chain uses TRBV6-1 and TRBJ2-7; 10 bases align to TRBD1. The CDR3 spans 15 residues. Germline V gives CDR1 MNHNS, CDR2 SASEGT. The CDR3 sequence is CASSRGQGISYEHYF. In DNA form, the CDR3 reads TGTGCCAGCAGCCGGGGACAGGGGATCTCCTACGAGCATTACTTC.

Ten or more counts support this clonotype. The chain joins TRBV18 to TRBJ2-7, with 10 bases lining up with TRBD2. This CDR3 is 15 amino acids long. Germline V gene data show CDR1 as KGHSH and CDR2 as LQKENI. Losses at the gene ends were 6 bases for V and 7 bases for J; bases not matched to a gene: 12. CDR3 sequence (DNA): TGTGCCAGCTCGCTCCTAGCGGGGGACGATAGAGAGCAGTACTTC. Encoded protein: CASSLLAGDDREQYF.

This chain connects TRBV11-2 to TRBJ2-7, with 9 positions matching TRBD1. Germline CDR1 and CDR2: SGHAT and FQNNGV. The CDR3 contains 15 residues. With V trimmed by 1 base and J by 5 bases, 6 bases remained unmatched. The DNA for the CDR3 is TGTGCCAGCAGCTTAGCTTTACAGGGGGCCCACGAGCAGTACTTC. It yields the protein CASSLALQGAHEQYF.

In its sample, this clonotype was seen many times. The genes are TRBV7-9 and TRBJ2-1; unclear D gene. This CDR3 comprises 12 residues. V shed 11 bases and J shed 3 bases, with 11 bases lying between them. Germline V gene sequence: CDR1 SEHNR, CDR2 FQNEAQ (reference sequence). The CDR3 protein is CAAAVDYNEQFF. The CDR3 DNA is TGTGCCGCGGCCGTGGACTACAATGAGCAGTTCTTC.

CDR3 sequence reads: CATFSDLSYGYTF. The CDR3 DNA sequence: TGTGCCACCTTTTCCGACCTTTCGTATGGCTACACCTTC. The genes are TRBV6-1 and TRBJ1-2; D not resolved. CDR3 length equals 13 residues. Germline values: CDR1 MNHNS, CDR2 SASEGT. Trimming took off 10 bases at V and 5 bases at J, with 17 bases between the two ends.

The table lists this clonotype with a count of one. The rearrangement joins TRBV30 to TRBJ2-5, with D perhaps matching TRBD2 (6 bases). CDR3 length: 13 amino acids. Per germline, CDR1 GTSNPN and CDR2 SVGIG (reference sequence). V gave up 4 bases and J gave up 4 bases, with 13 bases separating them. In DNA form, the CDR3 reads TGTGCCTGGAACCCGGGACTCGCAGAGACCCAGTACTTC. Amino acids: CAWNPGLAETQYF.

In regard to this clonotype: At one of its ends the junction is not consistent with the germline gene, which may arise from a read error. The chain recombines TRBV27 with TRBJ1-2; D gene uncertain. Germline CDR1 reads MNHEY; CDR2 reads SMNVEV (reference sequence). The CDR3 is 18 amino acids. This chain's CDR3 is CASSLLSGSKEGVYGYTF. As DNA, the CDR3 is TGTGCTAGCAGTTTACTCTCGGGCAGTAAGGAGGGTGTCTATGGCTACACCTTC.

This chain links TRBV6-2 or TRBV6-3 with TRBJ2-5; no clear D. CDR1 is MNHEY and CDR2 is SVGEGT in the germline V gene. CDR3 length: 14 amino acids. Trimming shortened V by 11 bases and J by 7 bases, and 23 bases separated the two germline ends. The CDR3 nucleotides read TGTGCCGGCATTTACTCCGGCCGCGAAGGGACCCAGTACTTC. The encoded protein is CAGIYSGREGTQYF.

This clonotype is medium-sized. The genes are TRBV6-4 and TRBJ1-2, with 8 bases lining up with TRBD1. The V and J ends lost 5 bases and 8 bases, in that order; junction bases with no gene match: 10. The CDR3 runs to 14 residues. CDR1 is MRHNA, CDR2 SNTAGT, per germline. The DNA of the CDR3 is TGTGCCAGCAGTTCACAGGGGGGCTCGGGAGGCTACACCTTC. This translates into CASSSQGGSGGYTF.

This clonotype was seen repeatedly, ten times or more. The J gene is TRBJ2-1, the V gene TRBV2; D remains unclear. The CDR3 extends over 11 amino acids. Germline assignment: CDR1 SNHLY and CDR2 FYNNEI. Deletions cut 8 bases from V and 8 bases from J, with 10 bases between. The CDR3 here is CASSQSDEQFF. CDR3 bases: TGTGCCAGCTCCCAGTCCGATGAGCAGTTCTTC. The entire variable domain, with the rest obtained from reference TRBV2 and TRBJ2-1, is as follows: EPEVTQTPSHQVTQMGQEVILRCVPISNHLYFYWYRQILGQKVEFLVSFYNNEISEKSEIFDDQFSVERPDGSNFTLKIRSTKLEDSAMYFCASSQSDEQFFGPGTRLTVL.

By share, this clonotype counts as medium-sized. This sequence joins TRBV6-1 and TRBJ2-1; D unresolved. CDR3 length equals 16 residues. Germline CDR1 MNHNS, CDR2 SASEGT. The ends were cut back, 2 bases at V and 4 bases at J, with 15 bases in the middle. This CDR3 is CASSESTTLRYNEQFF. CDR3 bases: TGTGCCAGCAGTGAAAGTACAACCTTACGATACAATGAGCAGTTCTTC.

This rearrangement joins TRBV6-2 or TRBV6-3 to TRBJ2-2; D is unclear. Germline CDR1 MNHEY, CDR2 SVGEGT. The CDR3 covers 19 residues. V shed 7 bases and J shed 4 bases, with 28 bases lying between them. The CDR3 nucleotides are TGTGCCAGCAAGGGATCCCCGGTACTCGGGCCTTCGTTCACCGGGGAGCTGTTTTTT. This encodes CASKGSPVLGPSFTGELFF.

The CDR3 sequence is CASNPSPGGPTDTQYF. Written as DNA, the CDR3 is TGCGCCAGCAACCCTTCCCCTGGGGGCCCCACAGATACGCAGTATTTT. This chain connects TRBV5-1 to TRBJ2-3, with D tentatively TRBD1 (6 bases). The CDR3 covers 16 residues. V lost 6 bases to trimming and J lost 2 bases, with 19 bases between them. The germline CDR1 and CDR2 sequences are SGHRS and YFSETQ. The full variable domain, with the rest looked up from reference TRBV5-1 and TRBJ2-3, is KAGVTQTPRYLIKTRGQQVTLSCSPISGHRSVSWYQQTPGQGLQFLFEYFSETQRNKGNFPGRFSGRQFSNSRSEMNVSTLELGDSALYLCASNPSPGGPTDTQYFGPGTRLTVL.

The rearrangement links TRBV6-1 to TRBJ2-7; the match to TRBD1 covers 9 bases. The CDR3 runs 14 residues. V dropped 5 bases and J dropped 7; count of bases not matched to a gene: 9. CDR1 is MNHNS, CDR2 SASEGT, per germline. The CDR3, as DNA: TGTGCCAGCAGTCTAACCGGGACAGGGCGGGAGCAGTACTTC. Translated: CASSLTGTGREQYF.

To note about this clonotype: The likely explanation is a read error, given a far larger clone one base away. The chain is built from TRBV28 and TRBJ2-7; 13 positions agree with TRBD2. Matching the DNA end better, TRBJ2-5 makes the J call doubtful. The germline V gene has CDR1 MDHEN and CDR2 SYDVKM. The CDR3 consists of 14 residues. The DNA of the CDR3 is TGTGCCATCAGTGGACTAGCGGGAGAGGAGACCCAGTACTTC. It codes for CAISGLAGEETQYF.

As concerns this clonotype: A much larger clone lies one base from this, so it may be a read error. This chain links TRBV7-2 with TRBJ2-4; D may match TRBD1 or TRBD2 (6 bases each). This CDR3 region has 15 residues. The V gene's germline CDR1 is SGHTA and CDR2 FQGNSA. CDR3 sequence (DNA): TGTGCCAGCATCTTAGGAGGGGGTAGTGCGAACATTCAGTACTTC. It encodes CASILGGGSANIQYF.

Many counts were recorded for this clonotype. This chain uses TRBV5-5 with TRBJ2-3, with D unresolved. V lost 1 base and J 3 bases, leaving 3 bases between the germline ends. The CDR3 covers 12 residues. Germline loops: CDR1 SGHKS, CDR2 YYEKEE (reference sequence). The CDR3 region has the DNA TGTGCCAGCAGCTTGTATACAGATACGCAGTATTTT. Residues: CASSLYTDTQYF.

About this clonotype itself: An end of the junction differs from the germline gene, which may be a read error. The genes are TRBV6-2 or TRBV6-3 and TRBJ2-7; D is ambiguous. The CDR3 is 14 amino acids. Germline V CDR1 and CDR2: MNHEY, SVGEGT. This chain's CDR3 is CVSRKTWYPNEQYF. The CDR3 DNA reads TGTGTCAGCAGGAAAACATGGTACCCCAACGAGCAGTACTTC.